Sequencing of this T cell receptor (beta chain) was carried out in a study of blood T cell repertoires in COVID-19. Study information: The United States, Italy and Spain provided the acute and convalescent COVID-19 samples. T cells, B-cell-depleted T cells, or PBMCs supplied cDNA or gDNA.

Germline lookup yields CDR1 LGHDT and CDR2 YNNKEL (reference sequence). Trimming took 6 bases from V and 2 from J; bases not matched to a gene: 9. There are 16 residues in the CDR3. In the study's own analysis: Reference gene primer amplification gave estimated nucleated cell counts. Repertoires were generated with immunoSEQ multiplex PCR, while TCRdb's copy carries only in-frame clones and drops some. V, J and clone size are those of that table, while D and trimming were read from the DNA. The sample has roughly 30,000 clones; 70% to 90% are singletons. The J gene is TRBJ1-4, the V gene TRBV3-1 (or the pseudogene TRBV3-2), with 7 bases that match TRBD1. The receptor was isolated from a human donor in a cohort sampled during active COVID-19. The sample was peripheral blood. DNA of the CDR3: TGTGCCAGCAGACTCCCCGACAGGGTCACTAATGAAAAACTGTTTTTT. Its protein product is CASRLPDRVTNEKLFF.